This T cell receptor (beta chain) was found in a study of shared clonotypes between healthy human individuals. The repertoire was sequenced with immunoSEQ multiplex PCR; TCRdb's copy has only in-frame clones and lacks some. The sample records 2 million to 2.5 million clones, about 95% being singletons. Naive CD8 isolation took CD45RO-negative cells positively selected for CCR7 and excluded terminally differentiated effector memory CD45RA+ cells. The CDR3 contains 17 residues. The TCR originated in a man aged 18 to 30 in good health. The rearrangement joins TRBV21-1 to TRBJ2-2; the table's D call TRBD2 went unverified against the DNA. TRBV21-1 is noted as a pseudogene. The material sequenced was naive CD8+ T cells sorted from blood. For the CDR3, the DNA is TGTGCCAGCAGCAAAGATTCGGCGGGAAAGAACACCGGGGAGCTGTTTTTT. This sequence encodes CASSKDSAGKNTGELFF.